The source of this T cell receptor beta chain is a study of primary melanoma T cells and metastatic recurrence. Study-wide points: Primary melanomas may harbor an effective T-cell antitumor response, authors suggested.

The protocol was immunoSEQ multiplex PCR, while the TCRdb copy is restricted to in-frame clones and leaves out a portion. The table has some 230 clones, approximately 87% seen once. Germline CDR1 reads MNHGY; CDR2 reads SAAAGT. The CDR3 runs 16 residues. V trimming: 5 bases; J trimming: 3 bases; junction bases outside the gene matches: 8. With regard to this clone: Its antigen is undetermined.

This TCR came from a human donor with melanoma. The chain uses TRBV6-8 and TRBJ2-3; TRBD1 matches 10 bases. The material sequenced was melanoma tumor tissue. The CDR3 is CASSEFPGQGTDTQYF. In nucleotides, the CDR3 is TGTGCCAGCAGTGAGTTCCCGGGACAGGGGACAGATACGCAGTATTTT.